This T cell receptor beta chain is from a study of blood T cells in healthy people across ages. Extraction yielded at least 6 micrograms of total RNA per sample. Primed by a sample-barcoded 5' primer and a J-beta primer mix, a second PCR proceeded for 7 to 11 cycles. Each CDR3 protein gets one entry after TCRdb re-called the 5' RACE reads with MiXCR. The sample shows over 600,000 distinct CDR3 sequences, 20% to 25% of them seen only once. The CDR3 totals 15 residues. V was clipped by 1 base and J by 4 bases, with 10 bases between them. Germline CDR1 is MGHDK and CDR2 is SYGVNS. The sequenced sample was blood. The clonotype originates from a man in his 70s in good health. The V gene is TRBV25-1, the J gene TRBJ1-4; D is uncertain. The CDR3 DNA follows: TGTGCCAGCAGTGAATCGCGGGGTATTAATGAAAAACTGTTTTTT. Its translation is CASSESRGINEKLFF.